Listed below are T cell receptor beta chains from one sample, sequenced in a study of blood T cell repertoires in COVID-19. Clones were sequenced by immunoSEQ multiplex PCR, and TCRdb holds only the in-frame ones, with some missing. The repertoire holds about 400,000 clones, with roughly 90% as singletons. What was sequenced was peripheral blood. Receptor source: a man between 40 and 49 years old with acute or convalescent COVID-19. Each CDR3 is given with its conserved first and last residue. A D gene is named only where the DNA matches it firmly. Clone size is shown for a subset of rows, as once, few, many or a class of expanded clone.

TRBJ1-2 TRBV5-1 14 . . CASSLEGVVYGYTF TGCGCCAGCAGCTTGGAAGGGGTTGTCTATGGCTACACCTTC
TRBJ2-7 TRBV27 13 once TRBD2 CASSLASGRILYF TGTGCCAGCAGTTTAGCTAGCGGGAGGATTTTGTACTTC
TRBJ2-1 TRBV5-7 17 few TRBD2 CASSTGTSGRGYNEQFF TGTGCCAGCAGCACCGGGACTAGCGGGAGGGGGTACAATGAGCAGTTCTTC
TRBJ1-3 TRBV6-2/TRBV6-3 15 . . CASSYPRSSGNTIYF TGTGCCAGCAGTTACCCCCGGAGCTCTGGAAACACCATATATTTT
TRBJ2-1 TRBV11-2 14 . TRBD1 CASSLGTGPNEQFF TGTGCCAGCAGCTTAGGGACAGGGCCAAATGAGCAGTTCTTC
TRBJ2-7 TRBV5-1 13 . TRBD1 CASSLGGGGEQYF TGCGCCAGCAGCTTGGGAGGGGGCGGCGAGCAGTACTTC
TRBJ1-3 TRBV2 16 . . CASSETRRRSGNTIYF TGTGCCAGCAGTGAAACCCGGAGAAGATCTGGAAACACCATATATTTT
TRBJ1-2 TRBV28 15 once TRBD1 CASSYIPPGGRGYTF TGTGCCAGCAGCTACATTCCTCCAGGGGGCCGCGGCTACACCTTC
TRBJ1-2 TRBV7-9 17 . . CASSLRLASRKNYGYTF TGTGCCAGCAGCTTAAGATTGGCCAGTCGAAAGAACTATGGCTACACCTTC
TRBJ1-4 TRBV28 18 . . CASLTLRQNSATNEKLFF TGTGCCAGCCTTACACTTAGGCAAAACAGTGCAACTAATGAAAAACTGTTTTTT
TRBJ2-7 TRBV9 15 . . CASTPKSALGDEQYF TGTGCCAGCACCCCCAAGTCGGCTCTGGGAGACGAGCAGTACTTC
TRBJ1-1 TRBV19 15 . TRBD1 CASIYSGGAFTEAFF TGTGCCAGTATTTACTCAGGGGGCGCCTTCACTGAAGCTTTCTTT
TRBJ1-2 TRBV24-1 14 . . CATSAPSLNYGYTF TGTGCCACCAGTGCTCCCAGTCTGAACTATGGCTACACCTTC
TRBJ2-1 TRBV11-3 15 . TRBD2 CASSTTSGRVNEQFF TGTGCCAGCAGCACTACTAGCGGGAGGGTTAATGAGCAGTTCTTC
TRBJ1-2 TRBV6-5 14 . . CASSYSRGIAGYTF TGTGCCAGCAGTTACTCGCGGGGAATAGCTGGCTACACCTTC
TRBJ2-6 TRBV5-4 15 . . CASSETGSGANVLTF TGTGCCAGCAGCGAAACAGGGTCTGGGGCCAACGTCCTGACTTTC
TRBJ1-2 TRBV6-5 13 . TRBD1 CASTFNRGFGYTF TGTGCCAGCACCTTTAACAGGGGCTTCGGCTACACCTTC
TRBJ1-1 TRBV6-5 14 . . CASSTTDRTTEAFF TGTGCCAGCAGTACTACTGACAGGACCACTGAAGCTTTCTTT
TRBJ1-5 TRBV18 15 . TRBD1 CASSPMPDRAQPQHF TGTGCCAGCTCACCAATGCCCGACAGGGCACAGCCCCAGCATTTT
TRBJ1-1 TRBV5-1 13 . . CASSPRGDTEAFF TGCGCCAGCAGCCCTCGGGGGGACACTGAAGCTTTCTTT
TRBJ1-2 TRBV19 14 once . CASSSRGANYGYTF TGTGCCAGTAGTAGCCGGGGAGCTAACTATGGCTACACCTTC
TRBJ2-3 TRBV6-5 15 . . CASSYGSGSTDTQYF TGTGCCAGCAGTTACGGCTCGGGGAGCACAGATACGCAGTATTTT
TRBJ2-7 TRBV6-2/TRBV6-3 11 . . CASSQGREQYF TGTGCCAGCAGCCAGGGGCGCGAGCAGTACTTC
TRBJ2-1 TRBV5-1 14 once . CASRQGGVYNEQFF TGCGCCAGCCGCCAGGGGGGCGTATACAATGAGCAGTTCTTC
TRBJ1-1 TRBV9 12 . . CASSAGNTEAFF TGTGCCAGCAGCGCAGGGAACACTGAAGCTTTCTTT